This entry describes one T cell receptor beta chain. Its antigen is not known. The CDR3 spans 14 residues. Germline loops: CDR1 SGHVS, CDR2 FQNEAQ. With 4 bases removed from V and 2 bases from J, the gap between germline ends came to 12 bases. Libraries were made from TCR beta cDNA, and they carried unique molecular identifiers. Once roughly 0.85 to 11 million T cells were used, hundreds of thousands of cDNA molecules resulted. TCRdb redid the calling of the PCR reads with MiXCR, one entry per CDR3 protein. Of 550,000 to 700,000 distinct CDR3 sequences listed, about 44% are singletons. The data were taken from a study of post-analysis software for immune sequencing data. Study outcomes and limitations: Five or six TRBV segments, TRBV5-6, TRBV5-1 and TRBV20-1 among them, were found more frequent in patients than controls. Controls' normalized Chao1 diversity significantly exceeded that of multiple sclerosis patients.

Material: blood. This chain connects TRBV7-8 to TRBJ2-7; D might be TRBD1 (5 bases). This sequence originates from a girl between 5 and 17 years old with multiple sclerosis. The CDR3 reads CASSSSDSTYEQYF. Here the CDR3 DNA reads TGTGCCAGCAGCTCGTCAGACAGCACCTACGAGCAGTACTTC.